Listed below are T cell receptor beta chains from one sample, sequenced in a study of technical replicates of blood from several donors. Sequencing used immunoSEQ multiplex PCR; TCRdb keeps in-frame clones, though not all of them. In the table there are some 87,000 clones, roughly 96% of which are singletons. Sequenced input: T cells isolated from PBMCs. These receptors came from a human donor in good health. Each CDR3 is given without its conserved first and last residue.

J gene | V gene | CDR3 protein
TRBJ2-7 | TRBV30 | AWSYADYEQY
TRBJ2-3 | TRBV29-1 | SVVAGVGDTQY
TRBJ1-5 | TRBV7-8 | ASSLGGQPQH
TRBJ2-1 | TRBV7-8 | ASSPQQGEDEQF
TRBJ1-5 | TRBV11-2 | ASSFGTGMDQPQH
TRBJ2-1 | TRBV7-7 | ASSLEVAGVTGFYNEQF
TRBJ2-1 | TRBV19 | ASSMGLAENEQF
TRBJ2-3 | TRBV4-2 | ASSQEVYSTDTQY
TRBJ2-7 | TRBV7-2 | ASSWTASYHEQY
TRBJ2-1 | TRBV4-1 | ASSQEVAGIYNEQF